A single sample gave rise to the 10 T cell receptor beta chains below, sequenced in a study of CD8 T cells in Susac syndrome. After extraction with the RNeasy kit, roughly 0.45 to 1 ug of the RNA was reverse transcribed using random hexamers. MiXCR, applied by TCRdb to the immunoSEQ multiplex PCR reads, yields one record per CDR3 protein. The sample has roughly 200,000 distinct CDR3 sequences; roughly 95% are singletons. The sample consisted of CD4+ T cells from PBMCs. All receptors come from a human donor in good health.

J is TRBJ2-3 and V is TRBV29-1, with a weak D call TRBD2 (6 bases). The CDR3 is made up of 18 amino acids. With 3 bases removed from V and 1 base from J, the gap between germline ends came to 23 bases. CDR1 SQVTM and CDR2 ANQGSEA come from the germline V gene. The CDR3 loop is CSVEIAAKFIQGTDTQYF. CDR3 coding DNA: TGCAGCGTTGAGATAGCGGCGAAGTTTATACAAGGCACAGATACGCAGTATTTT.

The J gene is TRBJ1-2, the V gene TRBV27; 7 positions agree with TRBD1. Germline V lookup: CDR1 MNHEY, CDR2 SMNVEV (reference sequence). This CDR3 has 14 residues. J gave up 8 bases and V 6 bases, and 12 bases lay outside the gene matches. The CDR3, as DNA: TGTGCCAGCAGCCTACAGGGGCGCGGCCTGGGCTACACCTTC. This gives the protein CASSLQGRGLGYTF.

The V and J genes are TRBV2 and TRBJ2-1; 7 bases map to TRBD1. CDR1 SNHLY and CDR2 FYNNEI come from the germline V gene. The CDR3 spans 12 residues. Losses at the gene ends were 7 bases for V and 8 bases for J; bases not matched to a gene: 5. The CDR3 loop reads CASKDRRHEQFF. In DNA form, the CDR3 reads TGTGCCAGCAAGGACAGGAGGCATGAGCAGTTCTTC.

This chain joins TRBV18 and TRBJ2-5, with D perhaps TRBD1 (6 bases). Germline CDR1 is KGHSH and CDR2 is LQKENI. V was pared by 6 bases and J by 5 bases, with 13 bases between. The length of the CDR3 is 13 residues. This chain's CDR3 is CASSADRLETQYF. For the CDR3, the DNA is TGTGCCAGCTCGGCTGACAGGCTTGAGACCCAGTACTTC.

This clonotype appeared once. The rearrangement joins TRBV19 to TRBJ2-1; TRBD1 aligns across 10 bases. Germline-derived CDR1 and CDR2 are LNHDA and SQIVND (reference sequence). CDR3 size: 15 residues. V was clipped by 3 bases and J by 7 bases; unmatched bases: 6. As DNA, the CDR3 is TGTGCCAGTAGTATCCCGGGACAGGGGTGGAATGAGCAGTTCTTC. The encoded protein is CASSIPGQGWNEQFF.

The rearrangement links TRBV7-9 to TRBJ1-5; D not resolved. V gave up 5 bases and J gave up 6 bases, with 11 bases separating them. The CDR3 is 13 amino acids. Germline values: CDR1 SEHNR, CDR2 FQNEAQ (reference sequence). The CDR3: CASSERLGQPQHF. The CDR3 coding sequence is TGTGCCAGCAGCGAGAGGCTCGGTCAGCCCCAGCATTTT. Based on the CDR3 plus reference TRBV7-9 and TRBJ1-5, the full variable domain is DTGVSQNPRHKITKRGQNVTFRCDPISEHNRLYWYRQTLGQGPEFLTYFQNEAQLEKSRLLSDRFSAERPKGSFSTLEIQRTEQGDSAMYLCASSERLGQPQHFGDGTRLSIL.

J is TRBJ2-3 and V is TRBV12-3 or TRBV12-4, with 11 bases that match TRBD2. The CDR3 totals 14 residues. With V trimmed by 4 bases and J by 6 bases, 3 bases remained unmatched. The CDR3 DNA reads TGTGCCAGCAGTTCCCGACTAGCGGGGGATACGCAGTATTTT. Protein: CASSSRLAGDTQYF.

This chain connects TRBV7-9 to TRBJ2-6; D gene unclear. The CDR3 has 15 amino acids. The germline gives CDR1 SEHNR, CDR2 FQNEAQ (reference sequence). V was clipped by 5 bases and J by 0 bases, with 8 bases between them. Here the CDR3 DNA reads TGTGCCAGCAGCGTCATAAGCTCTGGGGCCAACGTCCTGACTTTC. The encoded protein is CASSVISSGANVLTF.

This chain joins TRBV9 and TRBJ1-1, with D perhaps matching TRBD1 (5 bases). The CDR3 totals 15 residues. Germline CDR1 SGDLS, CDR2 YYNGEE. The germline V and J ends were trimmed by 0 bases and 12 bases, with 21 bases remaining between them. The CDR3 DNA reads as TGTGCCAGCAGCGTAGATGGGGCCAGGGTTTTAAAAACTTTCTTT. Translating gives CASSVDGARVLKTFF.

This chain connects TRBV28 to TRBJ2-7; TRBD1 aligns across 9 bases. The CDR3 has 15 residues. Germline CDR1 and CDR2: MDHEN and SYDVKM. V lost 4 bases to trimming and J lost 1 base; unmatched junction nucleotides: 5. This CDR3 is CASSSTGTGSYEQYF. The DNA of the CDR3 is TGTGCCAGCAGTTCCACCGGGACAGGGTCCTACGAGCAGTACTTC.